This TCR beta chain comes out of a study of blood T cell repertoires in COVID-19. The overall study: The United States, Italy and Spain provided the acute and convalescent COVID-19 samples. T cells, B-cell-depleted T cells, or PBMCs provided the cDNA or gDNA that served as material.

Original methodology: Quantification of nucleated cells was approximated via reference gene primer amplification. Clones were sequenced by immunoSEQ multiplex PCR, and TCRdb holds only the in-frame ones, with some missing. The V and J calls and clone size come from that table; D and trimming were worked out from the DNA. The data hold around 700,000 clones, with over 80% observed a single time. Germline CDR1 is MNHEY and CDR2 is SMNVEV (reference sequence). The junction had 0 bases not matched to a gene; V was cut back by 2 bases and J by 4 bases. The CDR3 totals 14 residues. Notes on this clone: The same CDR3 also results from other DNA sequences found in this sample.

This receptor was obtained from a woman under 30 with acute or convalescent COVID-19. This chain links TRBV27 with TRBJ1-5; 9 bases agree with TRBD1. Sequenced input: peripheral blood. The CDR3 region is CASSLGQGNQPQHF. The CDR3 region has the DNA TGTGCCAGCAGTTTAGGACAGGGGAATCAGCCCCAGCATTTT.